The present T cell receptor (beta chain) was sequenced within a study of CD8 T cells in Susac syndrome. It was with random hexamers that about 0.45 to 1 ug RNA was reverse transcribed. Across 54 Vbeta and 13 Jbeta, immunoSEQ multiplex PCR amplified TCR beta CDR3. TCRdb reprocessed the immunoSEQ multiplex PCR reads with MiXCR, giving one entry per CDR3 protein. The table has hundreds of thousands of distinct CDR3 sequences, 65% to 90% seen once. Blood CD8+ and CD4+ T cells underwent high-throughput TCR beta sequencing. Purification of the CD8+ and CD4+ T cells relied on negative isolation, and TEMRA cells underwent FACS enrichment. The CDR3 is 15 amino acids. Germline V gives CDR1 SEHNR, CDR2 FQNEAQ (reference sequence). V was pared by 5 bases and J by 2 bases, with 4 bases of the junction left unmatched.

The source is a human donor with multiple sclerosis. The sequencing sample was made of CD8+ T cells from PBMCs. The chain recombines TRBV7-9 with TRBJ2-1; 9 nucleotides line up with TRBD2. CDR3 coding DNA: TGTGCCAGCAGCCAAATAGCGGGGGCCTACAATGAGCAGTTCTTC. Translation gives CASSQIAGAYNEQFF.